This TCR beta chain was documented in a study of T cells in Graves' hyperthyroidism and ophthalmopathy. Overall study: Blood from the periphery was taken at initial diagnosis, before any treatment. General study findings and limits: In the blood, most expanded thyroid clonotypes above 0.001 appeared as well.

Authors of the study amplified TCR beta CDR3 regions from RNA transcripts. Initially, a first-round RT-PCR of the TCR CDR3 employed the HTBI primer set. TCRdb ran MiXCR on the multiplex PCR reads and lists one entry per CDR3 protein. Of fewer than 400,000 distinct CDR3 sequences listed, around 16% are singletons. The sample holds many counts of this clonotype. Its antigen remains unknown. The hyperthyroidism was newly diagnosed and had lasted under 2 months; the patients were aged 18 to 65. Input material: blood. This clonotype originated in a woman under 30 with Graves' hyperthyroidism that later progressed to Graves' ophthalmopathy.

The CDR3 here is CAWAGRYFYGYTF. The CDR3 coding sequence is TGTGCCTGGGCCGGACGGTACTTTTATGGCTACACCTTC. The V gene is TRBV30, the J gene TRBJ1-2; D call uncertain. The CDR3 runs 13 residues. In germline, CDR1 is GTSNPN, CDR2 SVGIG (reference sequence). V lost 5 bases and J lost 5, with 15 bases in between.